This T cell receptor (beta chain) was identified in a study of cytomegalovirus exposure and HLA in healthy donors. V lost 1 base to trimming and J lost 4 bases, with 8 bases between them. The CDR3 consists of 13 residues. Germline assignment: CDR1 LGHNA and CDR2 YSLEER. It was with 60 Vbeta and 13 Jbeta primers that the PCR ran. This table comes from immunoSEQ multiplex PCR, and its TCRdb copy is limited to in-frame clones, with some not included. In the table there are around 200,000 clones, about two thirds of which are singletons. Sequenced sample: PBMCs. This chain uses TRBV4-3 with TRBJ2-7, with D possibly being TRBD1 (5 bases). The clonotype was recovered from a middle-aged man in good health and CMV-seropositive. CDR3 in DNA: TGCGCCAGCAGCCAAGCAGGGTGGTACGAGCAGTACTTC. Translated: CASSQAGWYEQYF.